These 8 T cell receptor beta chains share one sample of origin, sequenced in a study of OX40 agonist ivuxolimab in advanced cancers. Sequenced by immunoSEQ multiplex PCR; TCRdb stores in-frame clones only, minus some. The sample has about 76,000 clones, roughly 88% seen once. The input for sequencing was CD4+ or CD8+ T cells sorted from blood, taken in a trial of the OX40 agonist ivuxolimab. All receptors come from an adult with an advanced solid tumor such as melanoma, head and neck, liver or kidney cancer.

The V and J genes are TRBV10-3 and TRBJ2-3; 14 bases map to TRBD2. The CDR3 is made up of 20 amino acids. Germline V gene sequence: CDR1 ENHRY, CDR2 SYGVKD. V shed 3 bases and J 0 bases; nucleotides not matched to a gene: 11. Written as DNA, the CDR3 is TGTGCCATCAGTGATGGGACTAGCGGGAGAGGGAGGTATAGCACAGATACGCAGTATTTT. Protein product: CAISDGTSGRGRYSTDTQYF.

V gene TRBV6-1 combines with J gene TRBJ2-3; 10 nucleotides align to TRBD2. Trimming cost V 4 bases and J 4 bases; bases outside gene matches: 8. This CDR3 has 16 residues. CDR1 MNHNS and CDR2 SASEGT come from the germline V gene. CDR3 protein: CASSAFLAGVADTQYF. The DNA for the CDR3 is TGTGCCAGCAGTGCCTTCCTAGCGGGAGTGGCAGATACGCAGTATTTT.

V gene TRBV9 combines with J gene TRBJ2-3; TRBD2 is a possible D gene (6 bases). The CDR3 is 16 amino acids. CDR1 SGDLS and CDR2 YYNGEE come from the germline V gene. V lost 2 bases to trimming and J lost 0 bases, with 13 bases between them. The CDR3 nucleotides are TGTGCCAGCAGCGTCACGATAGCGGATAGCACAGATACGCAGTATTTT. Protein sequence: CASSVTIADSTDTQYF.

This chain links TRBV2 with TRBJ2-7; D is ambiguous. The CDR3 sequence is 14 residues long. The V gene's germline CDR1 is SNHLY and CDR2 FYNNEI. Trimming left V 4 bases short and J 2 bases short, with 12 bases between. In DNA form, the CDR3 reads TGTGCCAGCAGTGCAAGTCCCAGGACCTACGAGCAGTACTTC. Residues: CASSASPRTYEQYF. The variable domain in full, completed from reference TRBV2 and TRBJ2-7, reads EPEVTQTPSHQVTQMGQEVILRCVPISNHLYFYWYRQILGQKVEFLVSFYNNEISEKSEIFDDQFSVERPDGSNFTLKIRSTKLEDSAMYFCASSASPRTYEQYFGPGTRLTVT.

The V and J genes are TRBV15 and TRBJ1-5; 9 positions agree with TRBD1. The CDR3 has 17 residues. CDR1 and CDR2 (germline): LNHNV, YYDKDF (reference sequence). V shed 0 bases and J 4 bases; nucleotides not matched to a gene: 7. For the CDR3, the DNA is TGTGCCACCAGCAGAGAGCCTGGGACAGGGCTTAATCAGCCCCAGCATTTT. Residues: CATSREPGTGLNQPQHF.

Concerning this clone itself: One end of the junction varies from germline; a read error may be responsible. The chain has TRBV6-1 and TRBJ2-1; D is uncertain. The CDR3 has 11 residues. Germline loops: CDR1 MNHNS, CDR2 SASEGT. The CDR3 spells CASSAYNEQFF. DNA of the CDR3: TGTGCCAGCAGTGCCTATAATGAGCAGTTCTTC.

The rearrangement links TRBV7-2 to TRBJ2-7; D gene uncertain. This CDR3 comprises 12 residues. The germline V gene encodes CDR1 SGHTA and CDR2 FQGNSA. The V gene lost 4 bases and the J gene lost 2 bases, with 6 bases spanning the gap. The CDR3, as DNA: TGTGCCAGCAGCTCGAAACCCTACGAGCAGTACTTC. It translates to CASSSKPYEQYF.

This clone was counted only a few times. The rearrangement links TRBV6-1 to TRBJ2-7; the D is unclear. Trimming left V 8 bases short and J 4 bases short, with 0 bases between. The CDR3 extends over 8 amino acids. Germline V lookup: CDR1 MNHNS, CDR2 SASEGT. CDR3 coding DNA: TGTGCCAGCTACGAGCAGTACTTC. The encoded protein is CASYEQYF.